A single sample is the source of the 25 T cell receptor beta chains below, sequenced in a study of response to subunit inactivated influenza vaccine. TCRdb reprocessed the RT-PCR reads with MiXCR, giving one entry per CDR3 protein. The table records hundreds of thousands of distinct CDR3 sequences, about 12% of them present only once. The sequencing used non-naive T cells sorted from PBMCs, collected around 15 days before vaccination. Source of these receptors: a man between 45 and 60 years old who received an inactivated influenza vaccine.

At least ten counts were recorded for this clonotype. V and J are TRBV10-2 and TRBJ2-3; 9 bases are shared with TRBD2. Looked up from germline, CDR1 is WSHSY and CDR2 is SAAADI. This CDR3 comprises 14 residues. With V trimmed by 7 bases and J by 1 base, 3 bases remained unmatched. The CDR3 reads CASKVAGGTDTQYF. The CDR3 coding sequence is TGCGCCAGCAAGGTAGCGGGGGGCACAGATACGCAGTATTTT.

There are many counts of this clonotype. The chain has TRBV5-1 and TRBJ2-1; 8 positions agree with TRBD2. Trimming cost V 3 bases and J 3 bases; bases outside gene matches: 8. Germline CDR1 SGHRS, CDR2 YFSETQ. The CDR3 runs 16 residues. CDR3 residues: CASSWRGSGSYNEQFF. The DNA for the CDR3 is TGCGCCAGCAGCTGGCGTGGGAGCGGGAGCTACAATGAGCAGTTCTTC.

The chain has TRBV20-1 and TRBJ2-4, with 10 bases identical to TRBD2. V lost 3 bases, J lost 3 bases, and 8 bases stayed unmatched. The germline V gene has CDR1 DFQATT and CDR2 SNEGSKA (reference sequence). This CDR3 is built from 16 residues. The CDR3 region is CSASGLAGVDKNIQYF. The CDR3 region has the DNA TGCAGTGCTAGTGGCCTAGCGGGAGTCGACAAAAACATTCAGTACTTC.

The chain is built from TRBV6-1 and TRBJ2-7; 7 bases map to TRBD1. Per germline, CDR1 MNHNS and CDR2 SASEGT. V was pared by 4 bases and J by 7 bases, with 10 bases of the junction left unmatched. The CDR3 length is 14 residues. DNA for the CDR3: TGTGCCAGCAGTGCGGGACAGCTAGATTGGGAGCAGTACTTC. Protein product: CASSAGQLDWEQYF.

This clonotype appeared many times. The chain has TRBV5-4 and TRBJ2-5; D gene uncertain. V was shortened by 4 bases and J by 5 bases, with 18 bases between the two germline ends. The CDR3 is made up of 15 amino acids. In germline, CDR1 is SGHNT, CDR2 YYREEE (reference sequence). CDR3 amino acids: CASSAPGGRYETQYF. CDR3 sequence (DNA): TGTGCCAGCAGCGCGCCGGGCGGCCGTTATGAGACCCAGTACTTC.

J is TRBJ1-6 and V is TRBV5-1; D call uncertain. The CDR3 is 13 residues long. Trimming stripped 4 bases from V and 5 bases from J, with 7 bases between. Per germline, CDR1 SGHRS and CDR2 YFSETQ. CDR3 in amino acids: CASSAVDNSPLHF. CDR3 bases: TGCGCCAGCAGCGCAGTGGATAATTCACCCCTCCACTTT.

In its sample, this clonotype was seen a few times. The chain recombines TRBV3-1 with TRBJ1-2; 9 nucleotides align to TRBD1. J lost 6 bases, V lost 4 bases, and 6 bases had no gene match. Germline CDR1 is LGHDT and CDR2 is YNNKEL (reference sequence). This CDR3 has 14 amino acids. DNA for the CDR3: TGTGCCAGCAGCCTCGCACAGGGGGCGCATGGCTACACCTTC. Amino acid sequence: CASSLAQGAHGYTF.

This clonotype showed up just a few times. The rearrangement uses TRBV20-1 and TRBJ2-1; no firm D call. The germline V and J ends were trimmed by 0 bases and 10 bases, with 10 bases remaining between them. This CDR3 has 12 residues. In germline, CDR1 is DFQATT, CDR2 SNEGSKA (reference sequence). For the CDR3, the DNA is TGCAGTGCTAGAGATCGCGGCAGGGAGCAGTTCTTC. It codes for CSARDRGREQFF.

This clonotype appeared a few times. V gene TRBV10-3 combines with J gene TRBJ2-7; tentative D call: TRBD2 (5 bases). Trimming left V 5 bases short and J 2 bases short, with 13 bases between. The CDR3 extends over 14 amino acids. Germline CDR1 is ENHRY and CDR2 is SYGVKD. The CDR3 nucleotides are TGTGCCATCAGTACGAGGGCCGACACCTACGAGCAGTACTTC. Protein sequence: CAISTRADTYEQYF.

The chain recombines TRBV25-1 with TRBJ2-7; 8 bases match TRBD2. Germline V gives CDR1 MGHDK, CDR2 SYGVNS. The CDR3 is 14 residues long. The V gene end was trimmed by 4 bases and the J gene end by 4 bases; junction bases not matched to a gene: 6. CDR3: CASSARGGPYEQYF. As DNA, the CDR3 is TGTGCCAGCAGTGCTCGGGGGGGACCTTACGAGCAGTACTTC.

The chain links TRBV18 to TRBJ2-1, with a tentative D call TRBD1 (6 bases). Trimming left V 6 bases short and J 7 bases short, with 16 bases between. CDR3 length: 14 amino acids. Germline CDR1 and CDR2: KGHSH and LQKENI. The CDR3 sequence is CASSPTQGPNEQFF. In DNA form, the CDR3 reads TGTGCCAGCTCCCCGACCCAGGGGCCAAATGAGCAGTTCTTC. The whole variable domain, filled in from reference TRBV18 and TRBJ2-1, reads NAGVMQNPRHLVRRRGQEARLRCSPMKGHSHVYWYRQLPEEGLKFMVYLQKENIIDESGMPKERFSAEFPKEGPSILRIQQVVRGDSAAYFCASSPTQGPNEQFFGPGTRLTVL.

This clonotype was observed at least ten times. CDR3 sequence (DNA): TGCAGTGCTAGAAGCGGTTTCCTAACCTACGAGCAGTACTTC. Amino acid sequence: CSARSGFLTYEQYF. The chain uses TRBV20-1 and TRBJ2-7; tentative D call: TRBD2 (5 bases). The germline V gene has CDR1 DFQATT and CDR2 SNEGSKA (reference sequence). This CDR3 has 14 amino acids. V was shortened by 2 bases and J by 2 bases, with 13 bases between the two germline ends.

Ten or more counts support this clonotype. This chain connects TRBV12-3 or TRBV12-4 to TRBJ1-2; tentatively, D is TRBD1 (6 bases). The CDR3 is 17 amino acids. The ends were cut back, 0 bases at V and 3 bases at J, with 17 bases in the middle. The CDR3 bases are TGTGCCAGCAGTTTAGCCCCTACTTGGACAGCCGACTATGGCTACACCTTC. Translated: CASSLAPTWTADYGYTF.

This clonotype appeared a few times. The CDR3 sequence is CASSVVGDEQYF. In DNA form, the CDR3 reads TGTGCCAGCAGCGTCGTTGGGGACGAGCAGTACTTC. This rearrangement joins TRBV2 to TRBJ2-7; D uncertain. Germline V gene lookup returns CDR1 SNHLY and CDR2 FYNNEI. The CDR3 loop spans 12 amino acids. V lost 6 bases and J 5 bases, leaving 11 bases between the germline ends. Looking up the rest from reference TRBV2 and TRBJ2-7 gives the full variable domain: EPEVTQTPSHQVTQMGQEVILRCVPISNHLYFYWYRQILGQKVEFLVSFYNNEISEKSEIFDDQFSVERPDGSNFTLKIRSTKLEDSAMYFCASSVVGDEQYFGPGTRLTVT.

The J gene is TRBJ1-1, the V gene TRBV5-1, with 7 bases identical to TRBD1. The V gene's germline CDR1 is SGHRS and CDR2 YFSETQ. CDR3 length equals 14 residues. Germline trimming cut 4 bases from V and 4 bases from J; bases unmatched to any gene: 7. The CDR3 is CASSDQGGGTEAFF. The CDR3, as DNA: TGCGCCAGCAGCGATCAGGGGGGAGGCACTGAAGCTTTCTTT.

This clonotype showed up many times. The CDR3 protein is CASSSGTAHDTEAFF. The CDR3 DNA reads as TGCGCCAGCAGCTCGGGGACAGCCCACGACACTGAAGCTTTCTTT. V usage is TRBV5-1 and J usage is TRBJ1-1, with 7 bases matching TRBD1. The CDR3 is made up of 15 amino acids. Trimming cost V 3 bases and J 3 bases; bases outside gene matches: 8. The V gene's germline CDR1 is SGHRS and CDR2 YFSETQ.

This clonotype was seen at least ten times. The gene calls are TRBV10-3 and TRBJ1-6, with 11 bases identical to TRBD1. CDR1 and CDR2 from the germline V gene are ENHRY and SYGVKD. This CDR3 comprises 16 residues. Losses at the gene ends were 2 bases for V and 8 bases for J; bases not matched to a gene: 5. This chain's CDR3 is CAISEPRTGGDSPLHF. CDR3 in DNA: TGTGCCATCAGTGAGCCCCGGACAGGGGGCGATTCACCCCTCCACTTT.

There are a few counts of this clonotype. This rearrangement joins TRBV9 to TRBJ2-1; 10 positions match TRBD2. The CDR3 has 17 residues. Germline CDR1 and CDR2: SGDLS and YYNGEE. V was pared by 0 bases and J by 7 bases, with 10 bases of the junction left unmatched. CDR3 DNA: TGTGCCAGCAGCGTAGGGGTCAGCGGGGGGGCAGGGAATGAGCAGTTCTTC. Translating gives CASSVGVSGGAGNEQFF.

A few counts support this clonotype. The rearrangement uses TRBV7-2 and TRBJ2-1, with TRBD2 identical over 8 bases. Trimming at V came to 9 bases and at J to 3 bases, leaving 10 bases not matched to a gene. This CDR3 has 15 amino acids. Germline V CDR1 and CDR2: SGHTA, FQGNSA. This chain's CDR3 is CASLPAGDLYNEQFF. CDR3 DNA sequence: TGTGCCAGTCTTCCAGCGGGAGACCTCTACAATGAGCAGTTCTTC. Combining the CDR3 with reference TRBV7-2 and TRBJ2-1 gives the whole variable domain GAGVSQSPSNKVTEKGKDVELRCDPISGHTALYWYRQSLGQGLEFLIYFQGNSAPDKSGLPSDRFSAERTGGSVSTLTIQRTQQEDSAVYLCASLPAGDLYNEQFFGPGTRLTVL.

This clonotype was counted many times. This chain connects TRBV24-1 to TRBJ2-3; D possibly corresponds to TRBD1 (7 bases). This CDR3 contains 17 residues. Trimming cost V 10 bases and J 4 bases, with 26 bases left between them. CDR1 is KGHDR, CDR2 SFDVKD, per germline. Written as DNA, the CDR3 is TGTGCCACGGAAGGCATGCGGGACAGCAAAAATCCAGATACGCAGTATTTT. This sequence encodes CATEGMRDSKNPDTQYF.

This clonotype was seen ten or more times. For the CDR3, the DNA is TGTGCCAGCAGCTTAATAAGGGCGGATACGCAGTATTTT. Translated: CASSLIRADTQYF. The chain links TRBV7-6 to TRBJ2-3, with D uncertain. The CDR3 loop spans 13 amino acids. Germline V gives CDR1 SGHVS, CDR2 FNYEAQ. V lost 2 bases and J lost 6, with 9 bases in between.

This clonotype has at least ten counts. This chain connects TRBV10-3 to TRBJ1-1; D call uncertain. From germline, CDR1 is ENHRY and CDR2 SYGVKD. Deletions cut 10 bases from V and 1 base from J, with 22 bases between. The CDR3 has 16 amino acids. This CDR3 is CATRTPLAKGNTEAFF. The CDR3 bases are TGTGCCACCCGAACCCCCTTAGCCAAGGGGAACACTGAAGCTTTCTTT.

The table lists this clonotype with many counts. The gene calls are TRBV29-1 and TRBJ2-5, with D uncertain. Germline V gene sequence: CDR1 SQVTM, CDR2 ANQGSEA. The CDR3 has 13 residues. V was clipped by 1 base and J by 5 bases, with 11 bases between them. For the CDR3, the DNA is TGCAGCGTTGAAGGGGCAGTTGAGGAGACCCAGTACTTC. It translates to CSVEGAVEETQYF.

The chain is built from TRBV20-1 and TRBJ1-1; TRBD1 agrees at 7 bases. Germline values: CDR1 DFQATT, CDR2 SNEGSKA (reference sequence). There are 15 residues in the CDR3. V shed 5 bases, J shed 3 bases, and the junction held 12 bases outside the gene matches. The chain's CDR3 is CSADPKRDSYTEAFF. The CDR3 DNA sequence: TGCAGTGCTGACCCCAAAAGGGACAGCTACACTGAAGCTTTCTTT.

CDR3: CASSLAYGNTGELFF. Written as DNA, the CDR3 is TGTGCCAGCAGCTTGGCCTATGGGAACACCGGGGAGCTGTTTTTT. The chain couples TRBV5-5 to TRBJ2-2; no clear D gene. Germline V CDR1 and CDR2: SGHKS, YYEKEE (reference sequence). This CDR3 comprises 15 residues. Deletions cut 0 bases from V and 1 base from J, with 7 bases between. Full variable domain (outside the CDR3, taken from reference TRBV5-5 and TRBJ2-2): DAGVTQSPTHLIKTRGQQVTLRCSPISGHKSVSWYQQVLGQGPQFIFQYYEKEERGRGNFPDRFSARQFPNYSSELNVNALLLGDSALYLCASSLAYGNTGELFFGEGSRLTVL.